This T cell receptor (beta chain) was captured in a study of post-analysis software for immune sequencing data (dated by TCRdb to the mid-2010s). General notes on the study: Recorded disease courses included relapsing-remitting, secondary progressive and progressive-relapsing multiple sclerosis, with some patients lacking subtype annotation. A subset of samples was prepared in parallel using single-end sample barcoding, then pooled and co-amplified after Illumina adapter ligation. Patient repertoires were compared against roughly 12 previously published healthy control repertoires from donors aged about 6 to 26 years. What the study reported, not specific to this receptor: Normalized Chao1 diversity was significantly lower in multiple sclerosis patients than controls, suggesting substantial peripheral T-cell clonal expansion. Patients showed significantly higher frequencies than controls for several TRBV segments, among them TRBV5-6, TRBV5-1 and TRBV20-1. Strong co-clustering of samples prepared in the same batch was shown by direct clustering with F measure, prompting a batch-effect correction. The control group was slightly older than the multiple sclerosis patient group.

To demonstrate the VDJtools post-analysis software, the study profiled TCR beta repertoires from the peripheral blood of about 13 young patients with multiple sclerosis. The multiple sclerosis patients were children and adolescents ranging in age from roughly 6 to 15 years. Measured from the cysteine to the phenylalanine, the CDR3 is 14 residues long. Here the CDR3 DNA is all that survives: 42 bases in frame from base 1. V and J lose 7 bases and 3 bases, and a span of 13 bases separates them. A word on this clonotype: There is no known antigen for this receptor. No base quality values were provided; no much bigger clone lies one nucleotide off.

The library relied on PCR. TCRdb shows the sequencer as Illumina HiSeq 2500. Unique molecular identifiers were incorporated into TCR beta cDNA libraries to reduce PCR and sequencing biases. Approximately 500,000 cDNA molecules were obtained per 1 to 10 million input T cells, so each molecule approximated one T cell. The patient libraries were prepared and sequenced with the same protocol used for the earlier healthy control dataset. Samples belonging to the same batch were prepared together, multiplexed and sequenced on a shared HiSeq lane. On the authors' methods: MIGEC handled the raw barcoded reads, throwing out single-read molecular identifier groups before consensus assembly and CDR3 extraction. VDJtools was used for post-analysis of the clonotype tables, with diversity normalized by down-sampling every dataset to the smallest sample size. In repertoire overlap clustering, CDR3 amino acid sequences, but not nucleotide sequences, were matched to correct batch-related cross-sample contamination. TCRdb ran its own pipeline on the public reads, namely fastp trimming at Q25 and MiXCR clone calling, and kept in-frame beta chains. Records with the same CDR3 protein are collapsed into one entry carrying the most frequent genes and DNA. TCRdb, rather than the study authors, made the V and J calls. Counted in this sample were about 820,000 distinct CDR3 sequences; roughly half of them appeared once. Jointly, the top ten make up about 4.5% of the sample.

The sample was blood. This sequence was found in a girl between 5 and 17 years old with multiple sclerosis. The chain is encoded by TRBV12-3 or TRBV12-4 joined to TRBJ2-1; the D segment could be TRBD1, given 5 matching bases. The CDR3 amino acid sequence is: CASMEAGYYNEQFF. The nucleotide sequence reads as follows: TGTGCCAGCATGGAAGCAGGGTACTACAATGAGCAGTTCTTC.